This is a list of T cell receptor beta chains from one sample in a study of PD-L1 blockade in urothelial cancer. Generated by immunoSEQ multiplex PCR, the TCRdb table keeps only in-frame clones and is missing some. The data contain around 66,000 clones, about 81% of them seen just once; the ten biggest clones take up more than 1.5%. Sequenced here: PBMCs, sampled around atezolizumab (anti-PD-L1) treatment. The receptors originated from an older man with urothelial cancer. Both conserved end residues are trimmed from each CDR3.

V,J,CDR3
TRBV18,TRBJ1-1,ASSPPGQGPEAF
TRBV4-2,TRBJ1-2,ASSQGQGAVSYGYT
TRBV14,TRBJ2-1,ASSQIPYSNGEQF
TRBV7-9,TRBJ2-1,ASRTTAGGRGYNEQF
TRBV11-2,TRBJ2-7,ASSLPWVSGGIDEQY
TRBV7-3,TRBJ2-1,ASSLTAGAVNEQF
TRBV13,TRBJ1-3,ASSLKRGNTIY
TRBV6-1,TRBJ1-5,ASSLRGQDQPQH
TRBV5-1,TRBJ2-3,ASSSGQDTDTQY
TRBV25-1,TRBJ2-7,ASSLTGRPYEQY
TRBV28,TRBJ1-2,ASSLSPGGAYGYT
TRBV5-3,TRBJ2-7,ARSSDYVLSSYEQY
TRBV5-6,TRBJ2-7,ASSSRQGSYEQY
TRBV2,TRBJ2-7,ASSENPGTTPEQY
TRBV19,TRBJ1-3,ASYDREAGNTIY
TRBV5-1,TRBJ2-7,ASSLAGGLAGSSYEQY
TRBV7-3,TRBJ2-3,ASSLSGSFTDTQY
TRBV9,TRBJ2-5,ASSVGAQETQY
TRBV4-3,TRBJ2-7,ASSQDQTSVTYEQY
TRBV29-1,TRBJ2-7,SVVLAGGYEQY
TRBV9,TRBJ2-1,ASSVLGDSTYNEQF
TRBV25-1,TRBJ1-1,ASSDIAGLNTEAF
TRBV19,TRBJ2-1,ASFGKAGKDNSYNEQF
TRBV7-3,TRBJ2-7,ASSLDFSYEQY
TRBV29-1,TRBJ2-1,SVDPTHTNEQF
TRBV6-6,TRBJ2-1,ASSLRDTYNEQF
TRBV18,TRBJ2-3,ASSPLARRESGDTQY
TRBV7-6,TRBJ1-5,ASSHGYGKPQH
TRBV7-3,TRBJ2-2,ASSLQTDTGELF
TRBV11-3,TRBJ1-1,ASSLGAGMNTEAF
TRBV11-1,TRBJ2-1,ATRPRAASYNEQF
TRBV6-1,TRBJ2-3,ASSEAGTGFTDTQY
TRBV6-5,TRBJ2-7,ASSTGYEQY
TRBV12-5,TRBJ2-1,ASGLTRQGRLRAGGNNEQF
TRBV6-6,TRBJ1-2,ASSYGNRAEYGYT
TRBV7-9,TRBJ1-1,ASSLGGTRFEAF
TRBV19,TRBJ2-3,ASSISGGVYHTDTQY
TRBV18,TRBJ1-1,ASSPQSMNTEAF
TRBV5-4,TRBJ2-2,ASSSPYREGAGELF
TRBV10-3,TRBJ2-3,AISGPSGPSQY